Following are 26 T cell receptor beta chains from one sample sequenced in a study of cytomegalovirus exposure and HLA in healthy donors. Primers for the PCR totalled 60 Vbeta and 13 Jbeta. Profiling relied on immunoSEQ multiplex PCR, and the TCRdb table lists in-frame clones only, not all of them. The sample lists more than 95,000 clones, 9.5% to 13% occurring once. Sequenced sample: PBMCs. The receptors stem from a middle-aged man in good health and CMV-seropositive.

This chain joins TRBV14 and TRBJ2-1; 9 nucleotides agree with TRBD2. Germline values: CDR1 SGHDN, CDR2 FVKESK. This CDR3 region has 15 residues. After removal of 0 bases from V and 4 bases from J, the junction contained 1 base not matched to a gene. The CDR3 nucleotides read TGTGCCAGCAGCCAAGAAGCGGGAGGATACAATGAGCAGTTCTTC. It codes for CASSQEAGGYNEQFF.

The chain uses TRBV10-3 and TRBJ2-3, with TRBD2 identical over 12 bases. V trimming: 2 bases; J trimming: 0 bases; junction bases outside the gene matches: 3. Germline V gene lookup returns CDR1 ENHRY and CDR2 SYGVKD. The CDR3 sequence is 17 residues long. This chain's CDR3 is CAISEPGLAGSTDTQYF. CDR3 in DNA: TGTGCCATCAGTGAGCCGGGACTAGCGGGTAGCACAGATACGCAGTATTTT.

This clone was found a few times. This chain joins TRBV7-3 and TRBJ2-5; no reliable D call. V was pared by 6 bases and J by 2 bases, with 10 bases between. The length of the CDR3 is 13 residues. The germline CDR1 and CDR2 sequences are SGHTA and FQGTGA. The CDR3 is CASRKNQQETQYF. The CDR3 DNA is TGTGCCAGCAGAAAAAACCAGCAAGAGACCCAGTACTTC.

V and J are TRBV28 and TRBJ2-7, with D possibly matching TRBD2 (5 bases). The CDR3 is made up of 15 amino acids. The germline V gene encodes CDR1 MDHEN and CDR2 SYDVKM. Trimming cost V 3 bases and J 2 bases, with 14 bases left between them. CDR3 bases: TGTGCCAGCAGTTTTTACGGGGTAGTGCCCTACGAGCAGTACTTC. This sequence encodes CASSFYGVVPYEQYF.

This chain uses TRBV9 with TRBJ2-7, with 8 nucleotides matching TRBD1. The CDR3 covers 15 residues. CDR1 and CDR2 (germline): SGDLS, YYNGEE. V lost 0 bases to trimming and J lost 5 bases; unmatched junction nucleotides: 7. CDR3: CASSVGVSGGHEQYF. CDR3 coding DNA: TGTGCCAGCAGCGTAGGGGTGTCAGGGGGCCACGAGCAGTACTTC. Based on the CDR3 plus reference TRBV9 and TRBJ2-7, the full variable domain is DSGVTQTPKHLITATGQRVTLRCSPRSGDLSVYWYQQSLDQGLQFLIQYYNGEERAKGNILERFSAQQFPDLHSELNLSSLELGDSALYFCASSVGVSGGHEQYFGPGTRLTVT.

This clone was detected ten times or more. This chain connects TRBV4-2 to TRBJ2-1; TRBD2 might be the D (6 bases). CDR3 size: 15 residues. The germline CDR1 and CDR2 sequences are LGHNA and YNFKEQ. Trimming cost V 3 bases and J 6 bases, with 15 bases left between them. CDR3 region: CASSQGREQVNEQFF. CDR3 nucleotides: TGTGCCAGCAGCCAGGGCCGGGAGCAGGTCAATGAGCAGTTCTTC.

V is TRBV9 and J is TRBJ2-3; D gene uncertain. The CDR3 extends over 13 amino acids. Germline CDR1 is SGDLS and CDR2 is YYNGEE. V lost 1 base to trimming and J lost 4 bases, with 7 bases between them. The CDR3 sequence: CASSVLEADTQYF. The CDR3 DNA follows: TGTGCCAGCAGCGTACTTGAGGCAGATACGCAGTATTTT. The whole variable domain, remainder taken from reference TRBV9 and TRBJ2-3, is DSGVTQTPKHLITATGQRVTLRCSPRSGDLSVYWYQQSLDQGLQFLIQYYNGEERAKGNILERFSAQQFPDLHSELNLSSLELGDSALYFCASSVLEADTQYFGPGTRLTVL.

This clone was found a few times. The chain links TRBV28 to TRBJ1-1; TRBD1 matches 9 bases. Germline CDR1 reads MDHEN; CDR2 reads SYDVKM. The CDR3 is 14 amino acids. V gave up 7 bases and J gave up 4 bases; unmatched junction bases: 7. The CDR3 spells CASNMGQGGTEAFF. The CDR3 DNA follows: TGTGCCAGCAACATGGGACAGGGAGGCACTGAAGCTTTCTTT.

The J gene is TRBJ2-1, the V gene TRBV7-8; TRBD2 is a possible D gene (5 bases). This CDR3 has 14 residues. Between the trimmed V and J ends, which lost 2 bases and 7 bases, there was a span of 12 bases. Germline CDR1 SGHVS, CDR2 FQNEAQ. CDR3 amino acids: CASSLYLAGNEQFF. CDR3 DNA: TGTGCCAGCAGCTTATACCTGGCGGGTAATGAGCAGTTCTTC.

The V gene is TRBV27, the J gene TRBJ2-5, with D possibly matching TRBD2 (5 bases). V was pared by 1 base and J by 1 base, with 7 bases between. CDR1 is MNHEY, CDR2 SMNVEV, per germline (reference sequence). This CDR3 contains 14 residues. CDR3 coding DNA: TGTGCCAGCAGTTTATTTAGCGCCCAAGAGACCCAGTACTTC. Its protein product is CASSLFSAQETQYF.

This clone has just a few counts. J is TRBJ2-7 and V is TRBV6-6, with D hard to call. CDR1 is MNHNY, CDR2 SVGAGI, per germline (reference sequence). V lost 7 bases and J lost 7, with 17 bases in between. The CDR3 is 13 amino acids. CDR3 protein: CASTPRLGYEQYF. CDR3 DNA: TGTGCCAGCACCCCCCGATTGGGCTATGAGCAGTACTTC.

Only a few counts were recorded for this clone. V and J are TRBV14 and TRBJ2-3, with a weak D call TRBD2 (6 bases). Germline CDR1 reads SGHDN; CDR2 reads FVKESK. Trimming stripped 7 bases from V and 0 bases from J, with 14 bases between. The CDR3 has 15 residues. CDR3 nucleotides: TGTGCCAGCACCCCGGGACTGTCTAGCACAGATACGCAGTATTTT. It codes for CASTPGLSSTDTQYF.

On this clone itself: Sequence at one end of the junction differs from germline and may be a read error. The gene calls are TRBV11-1 and TRBJ2-1; D unclear. The CDR3 spans 12 residues. Germline lookup yields CDR1 SGHAT and CDR2 FQDESV (reference sequence). CDR3 sequence: CASSLLYDEQFF. In DNA, the CDR3 is TGTGCCAGCAGCTTACTCTACGATGAGCAGTTCTTC.

This clone was seen a handful of times. This chain connects TRBV2 to TRBJ2-7, with TRBD2 identical over 10 bases. Trimming at V came to 8 bases and at J to 6 bases, leaving 7 bases not matched to a gene. The germline V gene has CDR1 SNHLY and CDR2 FYNNEI. The CDR3 extends over 13 amino acids. The CDR3 sequence: CASRLAGVREQYF. As DNA, the CDR3 is TGTGCCAGCCGCCTAGCGGGAGTCCGCGAGCAGTACTTC.

In regard to this clone: Different DNA sequences within this sample yield the same CDR3. This rearrangement joins TRBV5-1 to TRBJ1-5; 8 bases fit TRBD1. Germline V gene lookup returns CDR1 SGHRS and CDR2 YFSETQ. J lost 5 bases, V lost 5 bases, and 6 bases had no gene match. CDR3 length equals 14 residues. CDR3 protein: CASRPGGADQPQHF. CDR3 DNA: TGCGCCAGCAGGCCAGGGGGCGCGGATCAGCCCCAGCATTTT. Looking up the rest from reference TRBV5-1 and TRBJ1-5 gives the full variable domain: KAGVTQTPRYLIKTRGQQVTLSCSPISGHRSVSWYQQTPGQGLQFLFEYFSETQRNKGNFPGRFSGRQFSNSRSEMNVSTLELGDSALYLCASRPGGADQPQHFGDGTRLSIL.

CDR3: CASSGPQNEQFF. The CDR3 DNA reads TGTGCCAGCAGCGGGCCCCAGAATGAGCAGTTCTTC. The chain uses TRBV9 and TRBJ2-1; D is undetermined. The CDR3 consists of 12 residues. CDR1 is SGDLS and CDR2 is YYNGEE in the germline V gene. Between the trimmed V and J ends, which lost 3 bases and 7 bases, there was a span of 8 bases.

This clone was seen only a few times. The chain uses TRBV28 and TRBJ2-7; 10 bases fit TRBD1. The J segment lost 5 bases and the V segment lost 1 base, leaving 8 bases of the junction unmatched. From germline, CDR1 is MDHEN and CDR2 SYDVKM. The CDR3 is 16 residues long. For the CDR3, the DNA is TGTGCCAGCAGTTTATCTCCGGGACAGGGGAGTCACGAGCAGTACTTC. Translated, it gives CASSLSPGQGSHEQYF.

The V gene is TRBV11-2, the J gene TRBJ2-3; a possible D gene is TRBD1 (5 bases). The CDR3 totals 13 residues. Germline CDR1 and CDR2: SGHAT and FQNNGV. Trimming left V 2 bases short and J 8 bases short, with 11 bases between. This CDR3 reads CASSLQGLGTQYF. DNA of the CDR3: TGTGCCAGCAGCTTACAGGGATTAGGTACGCAGTATTTT. Combining the CDR3 with reference TRBV11-2 and TRBJ2-3 gives the whole variable domain EAGVAQSPRYKIIEKRQSVAFWCNPISGHATLYWYQQILGQGPKLLIQFQNNGVVDDSQLPKDRFSAERLKGVDSTLKIQPAKLEDSAVYLCASSLQGLGTQYFGPGTRLTVL.

This clone was seen a few times. The genes are TRBV18 and TRBJ2-1; TRBD2 agrees at 9 bases. The CDR3 is 15 amino acids. The germline V gene has CDR1 KGHSH and CDR2 LQKENI. Trimming at V came to 2 bases and at J to 3 bases, leaving 2 bases not matched to a gene. The DNA of the CDR3 is TGTGCCAGCTCACCAAGACTAGCGGACTACAATGAGCAGTTCTTC. Translation: CASSPRLADYNEQFF.

This sequence joins TRBV6-6 and TRBJ1-5; D ambiguous. The length of the CDR3 is 14 residues. Germline loops: CDR1 MNHNY, CDR2 SVGAGI (reference sequence). Trimming took 4 bases from V and 0 from J, leaving 7 bases between them. The CDR3 here is CASSSEISNQPQHF. CDR3 DNA sequence: TGTGCCAGCAGTTCCGAGATTAGCAATCAGCCCCAGCATTTT.

The chain carries TRBV7-9 and TRBJ2-5, with 7 bases identical to TRBD1. With the DNA end fitting TRBJ2-7 better, the J assignment may be wrong. This CDR3 is built from 13 residues. CDR1 is SEHNR and CDR2 is FQNEAQ in the germline V gene (reference sequence). This CDR3 is CASSPTGAHEQYF. CDR3 nucleotides: TGTGCCAGCAGCCCCACAGGGGCCCACGAGCAGTACTTC.

This clone has more than one count but fewer than ten. V gene TRBV7-8 combines with J gene TRBJ2-3; 10 bases map to TRBD1. CDR3 length equals 14 residues. The junction had 6 bases not matched to a gene; V was cut back by 5 bases and J by 7 bases. CDR1 and CDR2 from the germline V gene are SGHVS and FQNEAQ. The DNA of the CDR3 is TGTGCCAGCAGCAAAGGGGGACAGGGGTATACGCAGTATTTT. This sequence encodes CASSKGGQGYTQYF.

This clone was detected only a few times. The V gene is TRBV10-3, the J gene TRBJ1-5, with D maybe TRBD1 (6 bases). Germline V CDR1 and CDR2: ENHRY, SYGVKD. Trimming took 11 bases from V and 1 from J, leaving 12 bases between them. The CDR3 is made up of 13 amino acids. DNA for the CDR3: TGTGCCGCCCGGGACAAAAGCAATCAGCCCCAGCATTTT. Its protein product is CAARDKSNQPQHF.

This clone was detected only a few times. As DNA, the CDR3 is TGTGCCAGCACGACATTAAGCAGCGGGATGGAGCAGTTCTTC. Protein sequence: CASTTLSSGMEQFF. V and J are TRBV28 and TRBJ2-1; TRBD2 matches at 7 bases. With 7 bases clipped from V and 10 bases from J, the junction kept 13 bases outside the gene matches. This CDR3 has 14 amino acids. The germline V gene encodes CDR1 MDHEN and CDR2 SYDVKM.

In this sample, this clone turned up a few times. This chain uses TRBV28 with TRBJ2-3; the match to TRBD2 covers 14 bases. Germline lookup yields CDR1 MDHEN and CDR2 SYDVKM. The V and J ends lost 6 bases and 3 bases, in that order; junction bases with no gene match: 5. This CDR3 is built from 16 residues. CDR3 region: CASSRTSGRFTDTQYF. The CDR3 DNA reads TGTGCCAGCAGCCGGACTAGCGGGAGGTTTACAGATACGCAGTATTTT. Variable domain in full (rest from reference TRBV28 and TRBJ2-3): DVKVTQSSRYLVKRTGEKVFLECVQDMDHENMFWYRQDPGLGLRLIYFSYDVKMKEKGDIPEGYSVSREKKERFSLILESASTNQTSMYLCASSRTSGRFTDTQYFGPGTRLTVL.

The V and J genes are TRBV7-6 and TRBJ2-1, with TRBD2 identical over 12 bases. With V trimmed by 1 base and J by 10 bases, 14 bases remained unmatched. Per germline, CDR1 SGHVS and CDR2 FNYEAQ. This CDR3 is 18 amino acids long. The CDR3 sequence is CASSLVAAPSGRAGEQFF. The CDR3 nucleotides are TGTGCCAGCAGCTTAGTCGCCGCTCCTAGCGGGAGGGCCGGCGAGCAGTTCTTC.